Each of the 28 T cell receptor beta chains below was sequenced from the same sample in a study of type 1 regulatory T cells. Each CDR3 protein is one row after TCRdb ran MiXCR on the reads. The data hold 80,000 to 100,000 distinct CDR3 sequences, with less than 40% observed a single time. Sequenced sample: CD4+ T cells, either the whole sample or a sorted fraction (not recorded which). All receptors come from a human donor in good health.

This chain connects TRBV6-6 to TRBJ1-1; D is unresolved. The germline V gene has CDR1 MNHNY and CDR2 SVGAGI (reference sequence). Trimming removed 7 bases from V and 7 bases from J, with 10 bases in between. The CDR3 totals 11 residues. DNA of the CDR3: TGTGCCAGCACCACGGAGATTGAAGCTTTCTTT. Protein product: CASTTEIEAFF.

The genes are TRBV19 and TRBJ2-2; D gene unclear. Looked up from germline, CDR1 is LNHDA and CDR2 is SQIVND (reference sequence). The CDR3 totals 16 residues. V was clipped by 0 bases and J by 0 bases, with 8 bases between them. CDR3 sequence: CASSIDRLANTGELFF. DNA for the CDR3: TGTGCCAGTAGTATAGATCGCCTAGCGAACACCGGGGAGCTGTTTTTT.

This clonotype was detected only a few times. The gene calls are TRBV18 and TRBJ2-4; maybe TRBD2 (5 bases). Germline lookup yields CDR1 KGHSH and CDR2 LQKENI. This CDR3 has 12 residues. Trimming took 2 bases from V and 9 from J, leaving 8 bases between them. The CDR3 coding sequence is TGTGCCAGCTCACCAGAGCGGACCATTCAGTACTTC. Protein sequence: CASSPERTIQYF.

Only a few counts were recorded for this clonotype. This sequence joins TRBV7-9 and TRBJ2-7; D may correspond to TRBD1 or TRBD2 (5 bases each). CDR1 SEHNR and CDR2 FQNEAQ come from the germline V gene (reference sequence). Trimming shortened V by 6 bases and J by 2 bases, and 17 bases separated the two germline ends. The CDR3 runs to 15 residues. DNA for the CDR3: TGTGCCAGCAGACACCCTCGAGGGGCCGCCTACGAGCAGTACTTC. Translation: CASRHPRGAAYEQYF.

This clonotype turned up a few times. This chain connects TRBV5-1 to TRBJ2-5; 9 bases agree with TRBD2. Looked up from germline, CDR1 is SGHRS and CDR2 is YFSETQ. V lost 4 bases, J lost 1 base, and 11 bases stayed unmatched. The CDR3 loop spans 17 amino acids. The CDR3 DNA sequence: TGCGCCAGCAGCGTAGGTAGCGGGAGCACAAGCCAAGAGACCCAGTACTTC. Its protein product is CASSVGSGSTSQETQYF.

This rearrangement joins TRBV15 to TRBJ2-3; unclear D gene. This CDR3 comprises 15 residues. V was pared by 1 base and J by 2 bases, with 10 bases between. CDR1 and CDR2 from the germline V gene are LNHNV and YYDKDF (reference sequence). CDR3 sequence: CATSRVFLNTDTQYF. CDR3 bases: TGTGCCACCAGCAGAGTATTCCTCAACACAGATACGCAGTATTTT.

The CDR3: CASSLASQPQHF. In DNA form, the CDR3 reads TGTGCCAGCAGCTTAGCAAGTCAGCCCCAGCATTTT. This chain links TRBV7-2 with TRBJ1-5, with no clear D. There are 12 residues in the CDR3. The V end lost 0 bases, the J end lost 6 bases, and 3 bases lay between the germline ends. Germline V gene sequence: CDR1 SGHTA, CDR2 FQGNSA.

The chain carries TRBV20-1 and TRBJ2-7; 8 nucleotides agree with TRBD1. This CDR3 contains 15 residues. V shed 6 bases and J 0 bases; nucleotides not matched to a gene: 10. The V gene's germline CDR1 is DFQATT and CDR2 SNEGSKA (reference sequence). The CDR3, as DNA: TGCAGTGCCAGGAGGGACAGGCCAAGCTCCTACGAGCAGTACTTC. Amino acid sequence: CSARRDRPSSYEQYF.

The gene calls are TRBV6-5 and TRBJ2-5; possible D gene TRBD1, 6 bases. Trimming stripped 6 bases from V and 4 bases from J, with 9 bases between. Germline V lookup: CDR1 MNHEY, CDR2 SVGAGI. The CDR3 extends over 12 amino acids. CDR3 residues: CASRSGAETQYF. CDR3 coding DNA: TGTGCCAGCAGGTCAGGGGCAGAGACCCAGTACTTC.

The rearrangement links TRBV9 to TRBJ2-2; 7 bases align to TRBD2. The germline V gene encodes CDR1 SGDLS and CDR2 YYNGEE. The CDR3 consists of 14 residues. The V gene end was trimmed by 3 bases and the J gene end by 5 bases; junction bases not matched to a gene: 4. CDR3 bases: TGTGCCAGCAGCGGGCTAGCGGCGACCGGGGAGCTGTTTTTT. Its translation is CASSGLAATGELFF.

This clonotype was detected a few times. The chain is built from TRBV27 and TRBJ2-7, with a possible D match to TRBD2 (6 bases). CDR3 length: 14 residues. V lost 6 bases and J lost 5, with 17 bases in between. The V gene's germline CDR1 is MNHEY and CDR2 SMNVEV (reference sequence). The CDR3 DNA sequence: TGTGCCAGCAGCTCCCAAATGGGCGGGGACGAGCAGTACTTC. The encoded protein is CASSSQMGGDEQYF.

The chain joins TRBV29-1 to TRBJ2-7, with a weak D call TRBD2 (6 bases). Trimming removed 2 bases at V and 0 bases at J, with 20 bases between. The CDR3 is 17 amino acids. From germline, CDR1 is SQVTM and CDR2 ANQGSEA. CDR3 amino acids: CSVETTGEDGSSYEQYF. The CDR3 DNA follows: TGCAGCGTTGAAACGACCGGGGAGGATGGGAGCTCCTACGAGCAGTACTTC.

This chain connects TRBV5-1 to TRBJ2-4; TRBD1 is a possible D gene (7 bases). This CDR3 comprises 18 residues. V was clipped by 1 base and J by 0 bases, with 17 bases between them. CDR1 is SGHRS, CDR2 YFSETQ, per germline. CDR3 nucleotides: TGCGCCAGCAGCTTGTTGCAGGGGGGAGATTTAGCCAAAAACATTCAGTACTTC. Translating it yields CASSLLQGGDLAKNIQYF.

This clonotype was counted between two and nine times. The chain employs TRBV24-1 and TRBJ2-1, with D maybe TRBD1 (5 bases). CDR1 is KGHDR, CDR2 SFDVKD, per germline. The CDR3 covers 15 residues. The V gene lost 3 bases and the J gene lost 5 bases, with 13 bases spanning the gap. CDR3 sequence reads: CATSDLTEFNNEQFF. Here the CDR3 DNA reads TGTGCCACCAGTGATCTGACAGAATTTAACAATGAGCAGTTCTTC.

This clonotype was counted between two and nine times. Written as DNA, the CDR3 is TGTGCCAGCAGCTGGGGGGCTGAGGAGACCCAGTACTTC. It codes for CASSWGAEETQYF. The V and J genes are TRBV5-5 and TRBJ2-5, with D perhaps assigned TRBD1 or TRBD2 (6 bases each). This CDR3 has 13 amino acids. Germline V gene lookup returns CDR1 SGHKS and CDR2 YYEKEE (reference sequence). The V and J ends lost 3 bases and 5 bases respectively, with 11 bases between them.

This clonotype has a handful of counts. The V call is TRBV4-1, the J call TRBJ2-1; 8 bases are a match to TRBD1. There are 16 residues in the CDR3. The V gene end was trimmed by 4 bases and the J gene end by 6 bases; junction bases not matched to a gene: 11. Per the germline V gene, CDR1 is MGHRA and CDR2 is YSYEKL. In nucleotides, the CDR3 is TGCGCCAGCAGCCCTCTAGGGGACGGACAGGGCAATGAGCAGTTCTTC. Its translation is CASSPLGDGQGNEQFF.

This clonotype was found a few times. The rearrangement joins TRBV6-1 to TRBJ1-6; D call uncertain. CDR1 MNHNS and CDR2 SASEGT come from the germline V gene. Between the trimmed V and J ends, which lost 7 bases and 9 bases, there was a span of 10 bases. The CDR3 is 12 amino acids. DNA of the CDR3: TGTGCCAGCATCCAATCCGGTTCACCCCTCCACTTT. It codes for CASIQSGSPLHF.

CDR3 DNA: TGTGCCATCAGTGGGGGACTAGCGGGAGGTTACAATGAGCAGTTCTTC. Protein product: CAISGGLAGGYNEQFF. The chain joins TRBV10-3 to TRBJ2-1; 15 positions match TRBD2. V shed 4 bases, J shed 4 bases, and the junction held 2 bases outside the gene matches. The V gene's germline CDR1 is ENHRY and CDR2 SYGVKD. This CDR3 is 16 amino acids long.

This clonotype was picked up a small number of times. The rearrangement joins TRBV27 to TRBJ1-6; D unclear. V gave up 6 bases and J gave up 15 bases, with 27 bases separating them. CDR1 MNHEY and CDR2 SMNVEV come from the germline V gene (reference sequence). This CDR3 spans 16 amino acids. The CDR3 is CASSRAGLHENYGLHF. The CDR3 DNA reads TGTGCCAGCAGCAGAGCCGGGCTGCATGAAAATTATGGCCTCCACTTT.

This clonotype came up a few times. The chain couples TRBV5-5 to TRBJ2-7, with 7 nucleotides matching TRBD1. V shed 2 bases, J shed 3 bases, and the junction held 5 bases outside the gene matches. Germline-derived CDR1 and CDR2 are SGHKS and YYEKEE (reference sequence). This CDR3 contains 14 residues. As DNA, the CDR3 is TGTGCCAGCAGCTTCGCGACAGGGAGCTACGAGCAGTACTTC. It encodes CASSFATGSYEQYF.

On this clonotype itself: This CDR3 is missing its conserved last phenylalanine or tryptophan, likely due to a read error. The chain employs TRBV20-1 and TRBJ2-1; weak D call: TRBD2 (5 bases). CDR3 length: 14 amino acids. The V gene's germline CDR1 is DFQATT and CDR2 SNEGSKA (reference sequence). V lost 2 bases and J 7 bases, leaving 15 bases between the germline ends. CDR3 sequence: CSARSGSERNEQFS. DNA for the CDR3: TGCAGTGCTAGATCTGGGAGTGAGAGGAATGAGCAGTTCTCC.

The chain joins TRBV7-8 to TRBJ2-4, with 8 nucleotides matching TRBD2. This CDR3 has 16 residues. Per germline, CDR1 SGHVS and CDR2 FQNEAQ. The V gene end was trimmed by 0 bases and the J gene end by 0 bases; junction bases not matched to a gene: 1. DNA of the CDR3: TGTGCCAGCAGCTTAGCACTAGCGGAAGCCAAAAACATTCAGTACTTC. This translates into CASSLALAEAKNIQYF.

The chain links TRBV4-1 to TRBJ2-7, with 11 bases aligning to TRBD2. The CDR3 totals 14 residues. Per the germline V gene, CDR1 is MGHRA and CDR2 is YSYEKL. V was clipped by 5 bases and J by 5 bases; unmatched bases: 5. The CDR3 nucleotides are TGCGCCAGCAGCAAACTAGCGGGAGTAAACGAGCAGTACTTC. Translating gives CASSKLAGVNEQYF.

Only a few counts were recorded for this clonotype. The chain joins TRBV20-1 to TRBJ2-7, with a tentative D call TRBD2 (7 bases). V lost 1 base and J lost 7, with 14 bases in between. This CDR3 contains 13 residues. From germline, CDR1 is DFQATT and CDR2 SNEGSKA (reference sequence). Written as DNA, the CDR3 is TGCAGTGCTAGAGCGGGCGGGGGCCTGGAGCAGTACTTC. Protein product: CSARAGGGLEQYF.

This clonotype appeared a few times. This CDR3 is CSVERLLAGPINTGELFF. The CDR3 DNA reads TGCAGCGTTGAGCGGCTGCTAGCGGGACCGATCAACACCGGGGAGCTGTTTTTT. This chain joins TRBV29-1 and TRBJ2-2; 9 bases agree with TRBD2. J lost 2 bases, V lost 3 bases, and 13 bases had no gene match. The length of the CDR3 is 18 residues. Germline CDR1 and CDR2: SQVTM and ANQGSEA.

This clonotype was seen only a few times. CDR3 loop: CASSLPQRGYEQYF. In DNA form, the CDR3 reads TGTGCCAGCAGCTTACCCCAGCGAGGCTACGAGCAGTACTTC. This rearrangement joins TRBV7-2 to TRBJ2-7; D call uncertain. CDR3 length: 14 amino acids. Per the germline V gene, CDR1 is SGHTA and CDR2 is FQGNSA. Trimming took 2 bases from V and 3 from J, leaving 11 bases between them.

V usage is TRBV29-1 and J usage is TRBJ2-7; D tentatively fits TRBD1 or TRBD2 (5 bases each). Germline V gives CDR1 SQVTM, CDR2 ANQGSEA. Trimming stripped 5 bases from V and 1 base from J, with 9 bases between. This CDR3 has 12 residues. CDR3 residues: CSVRGPSYEQYF. CDR3 bases: TGCAGCGTTCGGGGACCATCCTACGAGCAGTACTTC.

The table lists this clonotype with a few counts. The V and J genes are TRBV7-8 and TRBJ2-3; D perhaps matches TRBD2 (6 bases). The CDR3 is 17 amino acids. Germline lookup yields CDR1 SGHVS and CDR2 FQNEAQ. V gave up 0 bases and J gave up 0 bases, with 13 bases separating them. Here the CDR3 DNA reads TGTGCCAGCAGCTTAGCGCGGGGAAGGCTTAGCACAGATACGCAGTATTTT. As protein: CASSLARGRLSTDTQYF.